This T cell receptor beta chain was recorded in a study of CD8 T cells in ankylosing spondylitis. Study-wide results and limits: Reported data indicate significant enrichment of disease-linked clones within matched ankylosing spondylitis synovial fluid. Among TCR beta sequences, a motif of roughly 8 highly homologous variants appeared characteristic of ankylosing spondylitis blood. Some of these motif variants have turned up before, in reports on reactive arthritis synovial fluid and blood.

With respect to this clonotype: What it binds is not known.

TCRdb ran MiXCR on the 5' RACE reads and lists one entry per CDR3 protein. The sample records hundreds of thousands of distinct CDR3 sequences, approximately 17% being singletons. The material sequenced was blood, either unsorted or a sorted T cell fraction (not recorded which). The receptor was isolated from a male donor with ankylosing spondylitis.

The chain's CDR3 is CASSLRSANGNEQFF. CDR3 sequence (DNA): TGTGCCAGCAGCTTAAGGTCAGCGAATGGTAATGAGCAGTTCTTC. This sequence joins TRBV7-3 and TRBJ2-1; no firm D call. CDR1 SGHTA and CDR2 FQGTGA come from the germline V gene. Trimming removed 1 base at V and 7 bases at J, with 14 bases between. The CDR3 totals 15 residues.